Below are 15 T cell receptor beta chains sequenced from a single sample in a study of cytomegalovirus exposure and HLA in healthy donors. A multiplex PCR was run with 60 Vbeta primers and 13 Jbeta primers. Sequencing used immunoSEQ multiplex PCR; TCRdb keeps in-frame clones, though not all of them. Among around 150,000 clones, about four fifths were seen once, and the ten largest hold about 6.7%. Sequencing input: PBMCs. The receptors here all came from a man in his fifties in good health and CMV-seropositive.

The gene calls are TRBV21-1 and TRBJ2-7; the D call TRBD1 from the table was never checked on the DNA. TRBV21-1 constitutes a pseudogene. The CDR3 has 16 residues. The DNA of the CDR3 is TGTGCCAGCAGCAAAGGGACAGACCAAAGCTCCTACGAGCAGTACTTC. Translating it yields CASSKGTDQSSYEQYF.

This sequence joins TRBV10-3 and TRBJ1-1, with a possible D match to TRBD1 (5 bases). V lost 10 bases to trimming and J lost 4 bases, with 16 bases between them. Germline assignment: CDR1 ENHRY and CDR2 SYGVKD. The CDR3 extends over 13 amino acids. In DNA form, the CDR3 reads TGTGCCACAACCCAGGGTGATGGCACTGAAGCTTTCTTT. Protein sequence: CATTQGDGTEAFF.

With respect to this clone: Relative to the germline gene, one junction end is altered; a read error may explain this. J is TRBJ2-1 and V is TRBV7-9, with D possibly being TRBD1 (6 bases). Germline loops: CDR1 SEHNR, CDR2 FQNEAQ (reference sequence). The CDR3 consists of 16 residues. The CDR3 nucleotides read TGTTCCAGCAGCCAACAGGGTGCTTGGCTATACAATGAGCAGTTCTTC. Its protein is CSSSQQGAWLYNEQFF.

The chain has TRBV27 and TRBJ2-5; 10 bases map to TRBD2. TRBJ2-7 explains the end of the DNA better; the J call may be wrong. Germline lookup yields CDR1 MNHEY and CDR2 SMNVEV (reference sequence). The CDR3 extends over 15 amino acids. CDR3 sequence: CASSARLAGFYEQYF. The CDR3 DNA follows: TGTGCCAGCAGTGCAAGACTAGCGGGTTTCTACGAGCAGTACTTC.

This chain joins TRBV28 and TRBJ2-7, with unresolved D. The germline V gene has CDR1 MDHEN and CDR2 SYDVKM. CDR3 length: 13 amino acids. V dropped 2 bases and J dropped 3 bases, with 8 bases sitting between them. The CDR3, as DNA: TGTGCCAGCAGTTTAAACAGAAACTACGAGCAGTACTTC. Translation: CASSLNRNYEQYF.

This clone has a single count. This chain joins TRBV5-1 and TRBJ2-2; 8 bases are shared with TRBD1. CDR3 length: 16 amino acids. The V gene's germline CDR1 is SGHRS and CDR2 YFSETQ. The trim removed 4 bases at V and 4 bases at J, leaving 9 bases unmatched. The DNA of the CDR3 is TGCGCCAGCAGCCTGGACAGGGCGGTGGGCACCGGGGAGCTGTTTTTT. It specifies CASSLDRAVGTGELFF.

V and J are TRBV6-1 and TRBJ2-5; 11 nucleotides align to TRBD2. The junction had 6 bases not matched to a gene; V was cut back by 9 bases and J by 3 bases. Per the germline V gene, CDR1 is MNHNS and CDR2 is SASEGT. The CDR3 has 14 amino acids. The CDR3 nucleotides read TGTGCCAGTCGACAGGGACTAGCGGAAGAGACCCAGTACTTC. Its translation is CASRQGLAEETQYF.

The rearrangement joins TRBV6-6 to TRBJ2-1, with D possibly matching TRBD2 (5 bases). Trimming left V 6 bases short and J 0 bases short, with 12 bases between. CDR3 length: 15 residues. Per germline, CDR1 MNHNY and CDR2 SVGAGI (reference sequence). For the CDR3, the DNA is TGTGCCAGCAGGAGAGAGGGAAGCTCCTACAATGAGCAGTTCTTC. Protein sequence: CASRREGSSYNEQFF.

On this clone: Germline and junction disagree at one end, which may indicate a read error. Here the CDR3 reads CSSSAVDRNSEAFF. The CDR3, as DNA: TGTTCCAGCAGCGCCGTTGACAGGAACAGTGAAGCTTTCTTT. This chain uses TRBV7-9 with TRBJ1-1; D is possibly TRBD1 (6 bases). In germline, CDR1 is SEHNR, CDR2 FQNEAQ (reference sequence). This CDR3 region has 14 residues.

The J gene is TRBJ2-1, the V gene TRBV2; D possibly corresponds to TRBD2 (6 bases). This CDR3 has 15 residues. The V and J ends lost 7 bases and 4 bases respectively, with 17 bases between them. CDR1 is SNHLY and CDR2 is FYNNEI in the germline V gene. The CDR3 loop is CASNKPGAGYNEQFF. The CDR3 nucleotides read TGTGCCAGCAACAAGCCGGGAGCGGGTTACAATGAGCAGTTCTTC.

The CDR3 DNA reads as TGTGCCAGCAGCCAAGCCCGCCGACAGGGGATCGATGAGCAGTTCTTC. It specifies CASSQARRQGIDEQFF. This chain connects TRBV14 to TRBJ2-1, with 8 positions matching TRBD1. This CDR3 is built from 16 residues. The V segment lost 1 base and the J segment 8 bases; nucleotides outside the gene matches: 10. Germline values: CDR1 SGHDN, CDR2 FVKESK.

The chain recombines TRBV10-3 with TRBJ1-6; 7 bases fit TRBD1. J lost 7 bases, V lost 0 bases, and 9 bases had no gene match. The CDR3 totals 17 residues. Germline V gives CDR1 ENHRY, CDR2 SYGVKD. For the CDR3, the DNA is TGTGCCATCAGTGAGTCGACAGGGCTCGGTTTAAATTCACCCCTCCACTTT. Its translation: CAISESTGLGLNSPLHF.

The chain has TRBV7-9 and TRBJ2-7; tentative D call: TRBD1 (5 bases). V was pared by 4 bases and J by 3 bases, with 13 bases between. The CDR3 is 14 residues long. CDR1 and CDR2 from the germline V gene are SEHNR and FQNEAQ (reference sequence). In DNA form, the CDR3 reads TGTGCCAGCAGCTCCTTAGACAGCCACTACGAGCAGTACTTC. It translates to CASSSLDSHYEQYF.

On this clone itself: The junction departs from germline at one end; a sequencing error may be responsible. The chain is built from TRBV7-9 and TRBJ1-2; TRBD1 agrees at 9 bases. The germline V gene encodes CDR1 SEHNR and CDR2 FQNEAQ (reference sequence). The CDR3 sequence is 15 residues long. CDR3 loop: CSSSLEGQGIYGYTF. CDR3 coding DNA: TGTTCCAGCAGCTTAGAGGGACAGGGTATTTATGGCTACACCTTC.

The chain uses TRBV4-1 and TRBJ1-2; 7 bases are a match to TRBD1. Trimming cost V 4 bases and J 0 bases; bases outside gene matches: 5. The germline CDR1 and CDR2 sequences are MGHRA and YSYEKL. The CDR3 consists of 15 residues. The CDR3 DNA follows: TGCGCCAGCAGCCTAGGGACAGAAACTAACTATGGCTACACCTTC. This codes for CASSLGTETNYGYTF.